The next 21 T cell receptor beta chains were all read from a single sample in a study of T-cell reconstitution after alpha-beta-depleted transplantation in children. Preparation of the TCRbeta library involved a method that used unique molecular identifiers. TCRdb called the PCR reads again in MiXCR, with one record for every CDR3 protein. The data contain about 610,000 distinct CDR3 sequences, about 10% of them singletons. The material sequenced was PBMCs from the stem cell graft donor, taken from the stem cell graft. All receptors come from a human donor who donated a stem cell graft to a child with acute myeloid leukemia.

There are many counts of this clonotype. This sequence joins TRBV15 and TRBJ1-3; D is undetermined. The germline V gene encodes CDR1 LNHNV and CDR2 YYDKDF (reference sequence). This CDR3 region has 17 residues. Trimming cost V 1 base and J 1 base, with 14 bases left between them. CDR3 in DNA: TGTGCCACCAGCAGAGGAAACCCAGTAAGGTCTGGAAACACCATATATTTT. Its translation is CATSRGNPVRSGNTIYF.

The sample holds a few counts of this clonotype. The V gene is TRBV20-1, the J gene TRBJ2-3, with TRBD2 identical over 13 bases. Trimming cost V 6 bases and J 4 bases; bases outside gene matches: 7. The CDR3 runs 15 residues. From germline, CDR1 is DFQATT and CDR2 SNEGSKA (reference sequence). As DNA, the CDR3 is TGCAGTGCGTGGACTAGCGGGAGAATTCCAGATACGCAGTATTTT. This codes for CSAWTSGRIPDTQYF.

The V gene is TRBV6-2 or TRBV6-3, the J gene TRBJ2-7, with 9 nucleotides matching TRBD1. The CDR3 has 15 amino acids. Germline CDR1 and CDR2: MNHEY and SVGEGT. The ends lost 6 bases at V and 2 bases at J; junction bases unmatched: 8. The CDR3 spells CASRKEQGAAYEQYF. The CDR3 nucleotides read TGTGCCAGCAGGAAGGAACAGGGGGCTGCCTACGAGCAGTACTTC.

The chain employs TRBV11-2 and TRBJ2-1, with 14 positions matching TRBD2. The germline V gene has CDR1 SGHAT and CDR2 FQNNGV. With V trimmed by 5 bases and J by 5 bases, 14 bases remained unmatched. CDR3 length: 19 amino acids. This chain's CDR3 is CASSPRGPGTSGSHNEQFF. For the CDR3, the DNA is TGTGCCAGCAGCCCTAGGGGGCCCGGGACTAGCGGGAGCCACAATGAGCAGTTCTTC.

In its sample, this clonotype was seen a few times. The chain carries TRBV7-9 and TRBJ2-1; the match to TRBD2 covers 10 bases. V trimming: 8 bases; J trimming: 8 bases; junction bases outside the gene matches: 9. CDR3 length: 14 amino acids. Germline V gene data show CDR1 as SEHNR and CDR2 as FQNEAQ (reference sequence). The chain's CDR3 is CASLAGERWDEQFF. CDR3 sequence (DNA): TGTGCCAGCCTAGCGGGAGAGAGATGGGATGAGCAGTTCTTC. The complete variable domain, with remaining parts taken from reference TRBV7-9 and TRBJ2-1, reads DTGVSQNPRHKITKRGQNVTFRCDPISEHNRLYWYRQTLGQGPEFLTYFQNEAQLEKSRLLSDRFSAERPKGSFSTLEIQRTEQGDSAMYLCASLAGERWDEQFFGPGTRLTVL.

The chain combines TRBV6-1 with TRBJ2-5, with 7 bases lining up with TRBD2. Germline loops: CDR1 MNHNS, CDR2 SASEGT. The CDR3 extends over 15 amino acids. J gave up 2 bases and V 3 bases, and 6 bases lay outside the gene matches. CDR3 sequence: CASSDVFSGQETQYF. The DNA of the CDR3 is TGTGCCAGCAGTGATGTGTTTAGCGGGCAAGAGACCCAGTACTTC.

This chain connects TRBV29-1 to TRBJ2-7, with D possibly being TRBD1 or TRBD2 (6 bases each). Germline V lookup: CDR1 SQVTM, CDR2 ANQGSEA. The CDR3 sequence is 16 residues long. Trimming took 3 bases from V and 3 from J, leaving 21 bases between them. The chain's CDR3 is CSVDGERGASGYEQYF. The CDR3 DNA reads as TGCAGCGTTGATGGGGAGAGGGGGGCCTCTGGCTACGAGCAGTACTTC.

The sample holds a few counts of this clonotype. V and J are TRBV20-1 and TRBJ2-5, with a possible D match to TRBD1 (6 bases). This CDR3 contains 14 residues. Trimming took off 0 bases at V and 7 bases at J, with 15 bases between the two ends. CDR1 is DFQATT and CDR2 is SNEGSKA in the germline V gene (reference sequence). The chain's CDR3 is CSARDPGEGGTQYF. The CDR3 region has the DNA TGCAGTGCTAGAGATCCAGGGGAAGGGGGGACCCAGTACTTC.

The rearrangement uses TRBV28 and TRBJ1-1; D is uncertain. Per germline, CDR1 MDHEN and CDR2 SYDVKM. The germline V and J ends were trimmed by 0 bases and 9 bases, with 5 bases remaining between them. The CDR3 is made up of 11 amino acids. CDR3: CASSLWNKAFF. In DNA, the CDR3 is TGTGCCAGCAGTTTATGGAACAAAGCTTTCTTT.

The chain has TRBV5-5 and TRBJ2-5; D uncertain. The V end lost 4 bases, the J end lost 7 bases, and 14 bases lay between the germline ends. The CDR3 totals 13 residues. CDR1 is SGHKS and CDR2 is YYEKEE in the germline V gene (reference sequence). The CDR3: CASSADSSGTQYF. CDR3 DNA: TGTGCCAGCAGCGCCGATAGCTCGGGGACCCAGTACTTC. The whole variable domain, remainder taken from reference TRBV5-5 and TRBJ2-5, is DAGVTQSPTHLIKTRGQQVTLRCSPISGHKSVSWYQQVLGQGPQFIFQYYEKEERGRGNFPDRFSARQFPNYSSELNVNALLLGDSALYLCASSADSSGTQYFGPGTRLLVL.

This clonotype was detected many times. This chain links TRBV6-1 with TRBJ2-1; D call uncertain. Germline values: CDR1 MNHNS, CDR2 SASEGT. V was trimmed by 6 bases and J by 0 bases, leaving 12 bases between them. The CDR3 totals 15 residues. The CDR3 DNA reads TGTGCCAGCAGCTTCGTTGCCAGCTCCTACAATGAGCAGTTCTTC. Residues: CASSFVASSYNEQFF.

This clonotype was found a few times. CDR3 nucleotide sequence: TGTGCCAGCTCACCCAAGGAGGAGCAGTACTTC. This translates into CASSPKEEQYF. This chain uses TRBV18 with TRBJ2-7, with unresolved D. Between the trimmed V and J ends, which lost 3 bases and 7 bases, there was a span of 7 bases. The germline CDR1 and CDR2 sequences are KGHSH and LQKENI. The CDR3 contains 11 residues.

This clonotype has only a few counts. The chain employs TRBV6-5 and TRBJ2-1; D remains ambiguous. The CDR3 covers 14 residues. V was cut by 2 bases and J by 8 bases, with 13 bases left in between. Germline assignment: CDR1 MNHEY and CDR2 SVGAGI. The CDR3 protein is CASSYPVRAYEQFF. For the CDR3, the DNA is TGTGCCAGCAGTTACCCCGTCCGGGCCTATGAGCAGTTCTTC.

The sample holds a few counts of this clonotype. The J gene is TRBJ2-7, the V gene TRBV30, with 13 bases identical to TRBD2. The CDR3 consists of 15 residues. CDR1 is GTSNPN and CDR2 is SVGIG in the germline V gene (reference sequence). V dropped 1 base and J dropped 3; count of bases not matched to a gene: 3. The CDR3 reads CAWSGTSGSYYEQYF. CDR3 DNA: TGTGCCTGGAGTGGGACTAGCGGGAGTTACTACGAGCAGTACTTC.

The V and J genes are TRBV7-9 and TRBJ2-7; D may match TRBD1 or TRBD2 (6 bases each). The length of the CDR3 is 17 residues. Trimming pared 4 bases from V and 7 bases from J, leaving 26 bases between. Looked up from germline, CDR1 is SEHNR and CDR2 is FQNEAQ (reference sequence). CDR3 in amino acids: CASSSGVGDTFGMEQYF. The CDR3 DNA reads TGTGCCAGCAGCTCGGGGGTCGGGGACACCTTTGGGATGGAGCAGTACTTC.

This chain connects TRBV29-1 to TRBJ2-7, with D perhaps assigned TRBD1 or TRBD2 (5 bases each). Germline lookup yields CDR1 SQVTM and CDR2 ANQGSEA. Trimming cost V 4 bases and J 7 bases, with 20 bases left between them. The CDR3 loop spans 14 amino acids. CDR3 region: CSVAGRPYSGEQYF. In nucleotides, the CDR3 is TGCAGCGTTGCAGGGCGACCCTATTCGGGGGAGCAGTACTTC.

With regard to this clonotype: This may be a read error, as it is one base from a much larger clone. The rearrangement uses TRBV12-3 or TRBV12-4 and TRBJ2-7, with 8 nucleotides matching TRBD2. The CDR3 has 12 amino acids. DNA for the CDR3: TGTGCCAGCAGCGGGAGGGCCTACGAGCAGTCCTTC. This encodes CASSGRAYEQSF.

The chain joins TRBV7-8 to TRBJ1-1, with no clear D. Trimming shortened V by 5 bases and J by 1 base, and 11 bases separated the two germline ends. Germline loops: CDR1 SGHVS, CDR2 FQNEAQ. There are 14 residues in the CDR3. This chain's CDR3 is CASSPGYKNTEAFF. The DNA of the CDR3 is TGTGCCAGCAGCCCAGGATACAAGAACACTGAAGCTTTCTTT. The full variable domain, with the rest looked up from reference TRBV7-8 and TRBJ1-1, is GAGVSQSPRYKVAKRGQDVALRCDPISGHVSLFWYQQALGQGPEFLTYFQNEAQLDKSGLPSDRFFAERPEGSVSTLKIQRTQQEDSAVYLCASSPGYKNTEAFFGQGTRLTVV.

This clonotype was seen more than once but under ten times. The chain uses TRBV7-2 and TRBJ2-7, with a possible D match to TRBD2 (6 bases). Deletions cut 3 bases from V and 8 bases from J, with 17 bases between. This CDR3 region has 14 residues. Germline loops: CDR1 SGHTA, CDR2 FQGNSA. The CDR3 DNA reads TGTGCCAGCAGCTTTGCGGGGACCGCCCGAAAGCAGTACTTC. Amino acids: CASSFAGTARKQYF.

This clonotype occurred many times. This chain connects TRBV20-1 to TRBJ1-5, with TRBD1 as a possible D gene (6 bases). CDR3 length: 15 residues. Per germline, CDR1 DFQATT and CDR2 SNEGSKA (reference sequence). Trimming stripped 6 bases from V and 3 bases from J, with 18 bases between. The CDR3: CSAPPRDIINQPQHF. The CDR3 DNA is TGCAGTGCCCCCCCTCGGGACATTATCAATCAGCCCCAGCATTTT.

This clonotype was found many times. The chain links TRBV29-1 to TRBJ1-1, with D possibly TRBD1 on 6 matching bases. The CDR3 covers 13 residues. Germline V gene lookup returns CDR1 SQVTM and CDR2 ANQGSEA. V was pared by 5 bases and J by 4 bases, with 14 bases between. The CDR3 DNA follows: TGCAGCGTTTTTCCGACAGGACCCACTGAAGCTTTCTTT. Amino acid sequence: CSVFPTGPTEAFF.